The clone carrying this T cell receptor (beta chain) occurred once. Its cognate antigen is unknown. Use of 60 Vbeta and 13 Jbeta primers characterized the PCR. Produced via immunoSEQ multiplex PCR; TCRdb's table is partial and in-frame only. The profile covers around 150,000 clones, with about 82% appearing a single time and 1.8% taken by the ten largest. This record belongs to a study of cytomegalovirus exposure and HLA in healthy donors. V was trimmed by 3 bases and J by 5 bases, leaving 11 bases between them. This CDR3 has 13 amino acids. CDR1 MNHNS and CDR2 SASEGT come from the germline V gene. General study points: A classifier reportedly called cytomegalovirus status with high sensitivity and specificity. Generally TCR sequences proved uncommon, though certain public TCRs appeared in numerous donors.

The TCR was taken from a female donor in good health and CMV-seropositive. V is TRBV6-1 and J is TRBJ2-7; maybe TRBD2 (5 bases). Sequencing used PBMCs. CDR3 amino acids: CASSDTSLDEQYF. The CDR3 nucleotides are TGTGCCAGCAGTGATACTAGTCTGGACGAGCAGTACTTC.